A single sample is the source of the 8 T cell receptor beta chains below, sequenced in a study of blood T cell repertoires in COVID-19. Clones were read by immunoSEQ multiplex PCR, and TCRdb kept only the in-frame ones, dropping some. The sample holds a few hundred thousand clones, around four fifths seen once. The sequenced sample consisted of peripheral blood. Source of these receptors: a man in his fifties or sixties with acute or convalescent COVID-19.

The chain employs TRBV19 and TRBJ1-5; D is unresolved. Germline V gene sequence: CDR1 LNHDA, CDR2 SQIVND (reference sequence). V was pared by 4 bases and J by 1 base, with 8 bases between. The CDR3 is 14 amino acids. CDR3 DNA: TGTGCCAGTAGTAGTTCGGGGAGCAATCAGCCCCAGCATTTT. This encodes CASSSSGSNQPQHF.

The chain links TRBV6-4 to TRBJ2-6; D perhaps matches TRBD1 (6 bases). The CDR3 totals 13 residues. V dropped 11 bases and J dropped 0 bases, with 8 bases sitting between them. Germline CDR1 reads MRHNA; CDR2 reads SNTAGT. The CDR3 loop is CAPRGSGANVLTF. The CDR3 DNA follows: TGTGCCCCCAGGGGCTCTGGGGCCAACGTCCTGACTTTC.

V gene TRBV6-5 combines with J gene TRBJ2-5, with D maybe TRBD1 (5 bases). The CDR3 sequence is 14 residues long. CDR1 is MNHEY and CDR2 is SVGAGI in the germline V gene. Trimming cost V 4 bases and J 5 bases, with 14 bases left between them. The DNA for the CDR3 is TGTGCCAGCAGTTCAGGGCTATTAGGGGAGACCCAGTACTTC. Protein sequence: CASSSGLLGETQYF.

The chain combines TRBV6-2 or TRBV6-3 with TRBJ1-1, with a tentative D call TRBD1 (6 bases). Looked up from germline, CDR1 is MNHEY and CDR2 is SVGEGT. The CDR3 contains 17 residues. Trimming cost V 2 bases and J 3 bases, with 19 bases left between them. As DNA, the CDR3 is TGTGCCAGCAGTTACCCCAGCCAACAGGGTTTGGACACTGAAGCTTTCTTT. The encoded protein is CASSYPSQQGLDTEAFF.

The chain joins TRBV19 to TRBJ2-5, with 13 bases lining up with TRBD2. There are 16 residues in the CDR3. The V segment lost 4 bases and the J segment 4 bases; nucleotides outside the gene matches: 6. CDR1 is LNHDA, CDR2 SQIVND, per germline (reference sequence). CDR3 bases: TGTGCCAGTAGTAGTGGACTAGCGGGAGAAGGAGAGACCCAGTACTTC. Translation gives CASSSGLAGEGETQYF.

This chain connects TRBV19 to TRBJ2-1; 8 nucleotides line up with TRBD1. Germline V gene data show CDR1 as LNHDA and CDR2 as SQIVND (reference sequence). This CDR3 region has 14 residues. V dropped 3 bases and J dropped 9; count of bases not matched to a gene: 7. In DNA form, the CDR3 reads TGTGCCAGTAGTATCGGACAGGGTACGATTGAGCAGTTCTTC. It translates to CASSIGQGTIEQFF.

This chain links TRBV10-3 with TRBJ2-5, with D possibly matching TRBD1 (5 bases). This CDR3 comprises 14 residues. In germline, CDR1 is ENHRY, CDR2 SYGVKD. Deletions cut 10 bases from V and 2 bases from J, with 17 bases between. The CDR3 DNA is TGTGCCACCACAGGTCCAACCGGACAAGAGACCCAGTACTTC. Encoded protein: CATTGPTGQETQYF.

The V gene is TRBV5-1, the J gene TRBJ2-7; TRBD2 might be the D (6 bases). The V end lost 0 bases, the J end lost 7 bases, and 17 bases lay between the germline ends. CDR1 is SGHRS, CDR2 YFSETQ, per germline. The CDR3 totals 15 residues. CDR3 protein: CASSLDSGTSGEQYF. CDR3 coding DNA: TGCGCCAGCAGCTTGGACTCCGGGACTTCGGGGGAGCAGTACTTC. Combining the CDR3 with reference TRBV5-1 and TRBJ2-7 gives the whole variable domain KAGVTQTPRYLIKTRGQQVTLSCSPISGHRSVSWYQQTPGQGLQFLFEYFSETQRNKGNFPGRFSGRQFSNSRSEMNVSTLELGDSALYLCASSLDSGTSGEQYFGPGTRLTVT.